What follows are 29 T cell receptor beta chains derived from one specimen sequenced in a study of CD8+ T cells in alopecia areata. It was cDNA, reverse transcribed from extracted RNA, that served as the sequencing template. Using immunoSEQ multiplex PCR, the repertoire was profiled, and TCRdb retains in-frame clones only, with some absent. Of hundreds of thousands of clones in the sample, less than 80% were seen once. The input for sequencing was CD4+ T cells sorted from blood, taken at week 0. All receptors derive from a human donor with alopecia areata.

The chain links TRBV19 to TRBJ1-2; 10 bases line up with TRBD1. V shed 8 bases and J 4 bases; nucleotides not matched to a gene: 10. The length of the CDR3 is 15 residues. Germline V lookup: CDR1 LNHDA, CDR2 SQIVND (reference sequence). Written as DNA, the CDR3 is TGTGCCAGTGTGGAAGGGACAGGGGCGGGCTATGGCTACACCTTC. It specifies CASVEGTGAGYGYTF.

The chain combines TRBV6-5 with TRBJ2-1, with D possibly TRBD2 on 6 matching bases. Germline CDR1 is MNHEY and CDR2 is SVGAGI. The CDR3 sequence is 16 residues long. V was trimmed by 2 bases and J by 4 bases, leaving 15 bases between them. Written as DNA, the CDR3 is TGTGCCAGCAGTTACCCCCTAGCGCCCGAATACAATGAGCAGTTCTTC. Its translation: CASSYPLAPEYNEQFF.

The chain links TRBV25-1 to TRBJ2-7; 9 bases align to TRBD1. Germline V lookup: CDR1 MGHDK, CDR2 SYGVNS. CDR3 length: 14 amino acids. J was trimmed by 3 bases and V by 9 bases; bases with no gene match: 9. The CDR3 DNA reads as TGTGCCAGTACTCCCGGGACAGGGATCTACGAGCAGTACTTC. This encodes CASTPGTGIYEQYF.

The chain employs TRBV30 and TRBJ2-5, with TRBD1 matching over 8 bases. J gave up 4 bases and V 5 bases, and 3 bases lay outside the gene matches. The length of the CDR3 is 12 residues. Germline assignment: CDR1 GTSNPN and CDR2 SVGIG (reference sequence). CDR3 coding DNA: TGTGCCTGGGAACAGGGGGGAGAGACCCAGTACTTC. Protein: CAWEQGGETQYF.

V usage is TRBV15 and J usage is TRBJ2-7, with D perhaps matching TRBD1 or TRBD2 (5 bases each). Germline V gene data show CDR1 as LNHNV and CDR2 as YYDKDF (reference sequence). This CDR3 has 15 residues. With 0 bases removed from V and 4 bases from J, the gap between germline ends came to 13 bases. In DNA, the CDR3 is TGTGCCACCAGCAGAGATTATGGCAGGGAGTACGAGCAGTACTTC. It specifies CATSRDYGREYEQYF.

The chain is built from TRBV25-1 and TRBJ2-1, with D unresolved. Trimming stripped 2 bases from V and 4 bases from J, with 6 bases between. Germline values: CDR1 MGHDK, CDR2 SYGVNS. The CDR3 has 13 residues. CDR3 nucleotides: TGTGCCAGCAGTGAAGACAAGTACAATGAGCAGTTCTTC. Translating it yields CASSEDKYNEQFF.

The chain couples TRBV30 to TRBJ1-4, with 9 bases aligning to TRBD1. With 3 bases clipped from V and 8 bases from J, the junction kept 10 bases outside the gene matches. The CDR3 spans 15 residues. Germline assignment: CDR1 GTSNPN and CDR2 SVGIG (reference sequence). CDR3 sequence (DNA): TGTGCCTGGAGCCAGTGGGACAGGGCAGGGGAAAAACTGTTTTTT. As protein: CAWSQWDRAGEKLFF.

The chain uses TRBV19 and TRBJ1-5; unclear D gene. V was pared by 7 bases and J by 1 base, with 14 bases between. In germline, CDR1 is LNHDA, CDR2 SQIVND (reference sequence). This CDR3 has 15 amino acids. Here the CDR3 DNA reads TGTGCCAGTACCGCAGGACGGTTCAGCAATCAGCCCCAGCATTTT. The encoded protein is CASTAGRFSNQPQHF.

This clone was detected once. The chain joins TRBV4-3 to TRBJ2-3, with TRBD2 matching 8 bases. Germline CDR1 is LGHNA and CDR2 is YSLEER. Trimming cost V 4 bases and J 3 bases; bases outside gene matches: 9. The CDR3 extends over 16 amino acids. The CDR3 DNA reads as TGCGCCAGCAGCCCTCTCGGGGGGGAAGGGACAGATACGCAGTATTTT. Translated: CASSPLGGEGTDTQYF.

This rearrangement joins TRBV29-1 to TRBJ2-7, with unresolved D. The germline V gene has CDR1 SQVTM and CDR2 ANQGSEA. The CDR3 has 12 residues. CDR3 protein: CSYSYDSYEQYF. CDR3 nucleotide sequence: TGCAGTTACAGCTACGACTCCTACGAGCAGTACTTC.

This chain links TRBV7-9 with TRBJ2-7; D tentatively fits TRBD1 or TRBD2 (5 bases each). The CDR3 sequence is 12 residues long. Looked up from germline, CDR1 is SEHNR and CDR2 is FQNEAQ (reference sequence). V gave up 5 bases and J gave up 4 bases, with 9 bases separating them. The CDR3 sequence: CASSQGPYEQYF. The CDR3 coding sequence is TGTGCCAGCAGCCAGGGACCTTACGAGCAGTACTTC.

The table lists this clone with a few counts. This chain uses TRBV30 with TRBJ2-2; D not certain. V lost 0 bases to trimming and J lost 5 bases, with 4 bases between them. The germline gives CDR1 GTSNPN, CDR2 SVGIG (reference sequence). This CDR3 is built from 12 residues. CDR3 DNA sequence: TGTGCCTGGAGTGTATTTACCGGGGAGCTGTTTTTT. As protein: CAWSVFTGELFF.

The chain recombines TRBV29-1 with TRBJ2-1, with 9 bases lining up with TRBD1. Germline CDR1 and CDR2: SQVTM and ANQGSEA. Trimming took 6 bases from V and 5 from J; bases not matched to a gene: 5. The CDR3 has 13 amino acids. CDR3 sequence reads: CSVRTGVHNEQFF. The CDR3 DNA follows: TGCAGCGTGAGGACAGGGGTCCACAATGAGCAGTTCTTC.

This clone appeared once. The J gene is TRBJ2-2, the V gene TRBV18, with 9 bases matching TRBD1. V trimming: 1 base; J trimming: 7 bases; junction bases outside the gene matches: 4. This CDR3 spans 15 amino acids. Germline assignment: CDR1 KGHSH and CDR2 LQKENI. CDR3 region: CASSPRQGDVGELFF. DNA for the CDR3: TGTGCCAGCTCACCACGACAGGGGGACGTCGGGGAGCTGTTTTTT. Complete variable domain (other parts from reference TRBV18 and TRBJ2-2): NAGVMQNPRHLVRRRGQEARLRCSPMKGHSHVYWYRQLPEEGLKFMVYLQKENIIDESGMPKERFSAEFPKEGPSILRIQQVVRGDSAAYFCASSPRQGDVGELFFGEGSRLTVL.

This clone was recorded a few times. The V and J genes are TRBV2 and TRBJ1-5; D is possibly TRBD1 (5 bases). V dropped 5 bases and J dropped 7 bases, with 12 bases sitting between them. Germline V lookup: CDR1 SNHLY, CDR2 FYNNEI. The CDR3 has 13 amino acids. CDR3 amino acids: CASSSDSRQPQHF. The CDR3 nucleotides are TGTGCCAGCAGTTCAGACAGTCGCCAGCCCCAGCATTTT.

V and J are TRBV30 and TRBJ2-2; D perhaps matches TRBD1 (6 bases). Germline CDR1 is GTSNPN and CDR2 is SVGIG (reference sequence). Trimming cost V 3 bases and J 6 bases, with 14 bases left between them. This CDR3 comprises 14 residues. CDR3 DNA: TGTGCCTGGAGCCTTTTACAGGGTTCCGGGGAGCTGTTTTTT. Its translation is CAWSLLQGSGELFF.

The chain has TRBV29-1 and TRBJ2-1; D perhaps matches TRBD2 (5 bases). V was pared by 4 bases and J by 1 base, with 8 bases between. Looked up from germline, CDR1 is SQVTM and CDR2 is ANQGSEA. CDR3 length equals 13 residues. CDR3: CSVGLASYNEQFF. The CDR3 nucleotides are TGCAGCGTTGGGCTAGCTTCCTACAATGAGCAGTTCTTC.

The V call is TRBV7-9, the J call TRBJ1-6; D might be TRBD1 (6 bases). Per germline, CDR1 SEHNR and CDR2 FQNEAQ (reference sequence). Trimming stripped 4 bases from V and 5 bases from J, with 12 bases between. The CDR3 has 15 residues. The CDR3 bases are TGTGCCAGCAGCTATCTAAGGGGGGATAATTCACCCCTCCACTTT. Protein sequence: CASSYLRGDNSPLHF.

This clone has a handful of counts. The chain links TRBV29-1 to TRBJ1-2, with D tentatively TRBD1 (5 bases). V was trimmed by 7 bases and J by 5 bases, leaving 26 bases between them. From germline, CDR1 is SQVTM and CDR2 ANQGSEA. The CDR3 has 16 amino acids. CDR3 sequence: CSDPLLTYHGAYGYTF. The CDR3 DNA sequence: TGCAGCGACCCCCTGTTGACTTACCACGGGGCGTATGGCTACACCTTC.

V is TRBV30 and J is TRBJ1-2; D is perhaps TRBD1 (6 bases). The CDR3 covers 13 residues. Germline V CDR1 and CDR2: GTSNPN, SVGIG (reference sequence). With 4 bases removed from V and 2 bases from J, the gap between germline ends came to 11 bases. CDR3 sequence: CAWNIGGNYGYTF. The CDR3 DNA sequence: TGTGCCTGGAATATCGGGGGCAACTATGGCTACACCTTC.

The V call is TRBV30, the J call TRBJ1-2; 7 positions match TRBD1. J lost 4 bases, V lost 2 bases, and 7 bases had no gene match. The CDR3 contains 14 residues. Germline V gene sequence: CDR1 GTSNPN, CDR2 SVGIG (reference sequence). The CDR3 region has the DNA TGTGCCTGGAGTATCCGGACAGGCCTCTATGGCTACACCTTC. It codes for CAWSIRTGLYGYTF.

This clone was detected only a few times. The chain combines TRBV10-3 with TRBJ2-6, with D perhaps TRBD1 (6 bases). Looked up from germline, CDR1 is ENHRY and CDR2 is SYGVKD. This CDR3 is built from 16 residues. V was clipped by 4 bases and J by 0 bases, with 10 bases between them. CDR3 loop: CAISVTGHSGANVLTF. The CDR3 DNA is TGTGCCATCAGTGTTACAGGGCACTCTGGGGCCAACGTCCTGACTTTC.

V gene TRBV29-1 combines with J gene TRBJ1-1, with D tentatively TRBD1 (6 bases). In germline, CDR1 is SQVTM, CDR2 ANQGSEA. The CDR3 runs to 13 residues. V dropped 6 bases and J dropped 4 bases, with 15 bases sitting between them. The CDR3 region is CSVDQGIGTEAFF. CDR3 bases: TGCAGCGTGGACCAGGGGATAGGCACTGAAGCTTTCTTT.

The V call is TRBV29-1, the J call TRBJ2-5; TRBD1 is a possible D gene (6 bases). The CDR3 sequence is 13 residues long. The V end was cut by 6 bases, the J end by 4 bases, with 15 bases between. The V gene's germline CDR1 is SQVTM and CDR2 ANQGSEA. The CDR3 DNA is TGCAGCGTCGCCACAGGGTCGAGAGAGACCCAGTACTTC. It specifies CSVATGSRETQYF.

The rearrangement uses TRBV6-5 and TRBJ2-3; D is perhaps TRBD1 (6 bases). Germline-derived CDR1 and CDR2 are MNHEY and SVGAGI. The CDR3 runs 14 residues. The V gene lost 6 bases and the J gene lost 2 bases, with 12 bases spanning the gap. The CDR3 DNA reads TGTGCCAGCAGGTCAACAGGGTCCACAGATACGCAGTATTTT. This translates into CASRSTGSTDTQYF.

This chain joins TRBV20-1 and TRBJ2-5; unclear D gene. Germline CDR1 and CDR2: DFQATT and SNEGSKA (reference sequence). Trimming shortened V by 2 bases and J by 5 bases, and 6 bases separated the two germline ends. The CDR3 sequence is 11 residues long. The CDR3 DNA reads as TGCAGTGCTAGAATCTCGGAGACCCAGTACTTC. Encoded protein: CSARISETQYF.

The gene calls are TRBV5-1 and TRBJ2-5; D is unclear. In germline, CDR1 is SGHRS, CDR2 YFSETQ. The V and J ends lost 2 bases and 5 bases respectively, with 13 bases between them. The CDR3 loop spans 14 amino acids. This CDR3 reads CASSFSGPRETQYF. CDR3 coding DNA: TGCGCCAGCAGCTTCTCCGGACCCAGGGAGACCCAGTACTTC.

The V and J genes are TRBV30 and TRBJ1-1, with 7 nucleotides matching TRBD1. Germline V gene sequence: CDR1 GTSNPN, CDR2 SVGIG (reference sequence). This CDR3 has 18 amino acids. Trimming at V came to 0 bases and at J to 2 bases, leaving 15 bases not matched to a gene. The CDR3 bases are TGTGCCTGGAGTGTAAGGACAGGCCTGATGGGCTTTAACACTGAAGCTTTCTTT. This codes for CAWSVRTGLMGFNTEAFF.

CDR3 amino acids: CASSPRTSGAARNIQYF. The CDR3 DNA sequence: TGCGCCAGCAGCCCGAGGACTAGCGGGGCTGCAAGGAACATTCAGTACTTC. The rearrangement uses TRBV4-1 and TRBJ2-4; 12 bases fit TRBD2. This CDR3 has 17 amino acids. CDR1 and CDR2 (germline): MGHRA, YSYEKL. After removal of 4 bases from V and 7 bases from J, the junction contained 11 bases not matched to a gene.